The 17 T cell receptor beta chains listed next were all sequenced from one sample in a study of blood T cell repertoires in COVID-19. TCRdb's copy holds only in-frame clones and misses some; the assay was immunoSEQ multiplex PCR. This table has roughly 150,000 clones, 85% to 90% appearing once. The sequenced sample was peripheral blood. Receptor source: a woman between 65 and 79 years old with COVID-19, enrolled during active disease.

The rearrangement links TRBV9 to TRBJ2-1, with D possibly TRBD1 on 5 matching bases. CDR3 size: 15 residues. Germline CDR1 reads SGDLS; CDR2 reads YYNGEE. With 4 bases removed from V and 0 bases from J, the gap between germline ends came to 11 bases. The CDR3 loop reads CASSTTGSSYNEQFF. The CDR3 DNA reads as TGTGCCAGCAGCACCACAGGTAGCTCCTACAATGAGCAGTTCTTC. Complete variable domain (other parts from reference TRBV9 and TRBJ2-1): DSGVTQTPKHLITATGQRVTLRCSPRSGDLSVYWYQQSLDQGLQFLIQYYNGEERAKGNILERFSAQQFPDLHSELNLSSLELGDSALYFCASSTTGSSYNEQFFGPGTRLTVL.

The chain recombines TRBV30 with TRBJ1-4, with 7 bases aligning to TRBD1. The trim removed 6 bases at V and 0 bases at J, leaving 4 bases unmatched. CDR1 is GTSNPN and CDR2 is SVGIG in the germline V gene (reference sequence). This CDR3 has 14 amino acids. The CDR3 protein is CACRGWSTNEKLFF. The CDR3 DNA sequence: TGTGCCTGCAGGGGGTGGTCAACTAATGAAAAACTGTTTTTT.

With respect to this clone: The germline gene is not matched at one end of the junction; a read error may be the cause. This chain connects TRBV28 to TRBJ2-5; 9 bases fit TRBD2. The CDR3 runs 13 residues. Looked up from germline, CDR1 is MDHEN and CDR2 is SYDVKM. The CDR3 sequence: CASSSLSAGGLNF. The CDR3 DNA reads as TGTGCCAGCAGTTCCCTCTCGGCGGGGGGGCTAAACTTC.

This clone has just a few counts. The rearrangement uses TRBV5-1 and TRBJ1-6; 10 bases align to TRBD1. The CDR3 contains 16 residues. Germline CDR1 SGHRS, CDR2 YFSETQ. The V and J ends lost 0 bases and 9 bases, in that order; junction bases with no gene match: 6. The CDR3 region is CASSLGQGAKGSPLHF. The DNA for the CDR3 is TGCGCCAGCAGCTTGGGACAGGGGGCTAAAGGTTCACCCCTCCACTTT.

Regarding this clone: A read error may produce the germline difference seen at one junction end. This chain connects TRBV7-7 to TRBJ2-7; no clear D gene. The CDR3 spans 15 residues. CDR1 is SSHAT and CDR2 is FNYEAQ in the germline V gene (reference sequence). The CDR3 nucleotides read TGTGCTAGCAGCTTAGTGGGCCGCGTATCCTACGAGCAGTACTTC. Encoded protein: CASSLVGRVSYEQYF.

The CDR3 protein is CASSLKIGTDSGNTIYF. DNA of the CDR3: TGCGCCAGCAGCTTGAAGATAGGGACAGACTCTGGAAACACCATATATTTT. The genes are TRBV5-1 and TRBJ1-3; 7 nucleotides match TRBD1. Germline V CDR1 and CDR2: SGHRS, YFSETQ. This CDR3 is built from 17 residues. After removal of 1 base from V and 0 bases from J, the junction contained 7 bases not matched to a gene.

The genes are TRBV5-5 and TRBJ1-2; a weak D match, TRBD1 (5 bases). This CDR3 has 12 residues. V dropped 2 bases and J dropped 6 bases, with 8 bases sitting between them. CDR1 is SGHKS and CDR2 is YYEKEE in the germline V gene (reference sequence). CDR3 DNA sequence: TGTGCCAGCAGCTTTTCAGGGAATGGCTACACCTTC. Translating it yields CASSFSGNGYTF. Looking up the rest from reference TRBV5-5 and TRBJ1-2 gives the full variable domain: DAGVTQSPTHLIKTRGQQVTLRCSPISGHKSVSWYQQVLGQGPQFIFQYYEKEERGRGNFPDRFSARQFPNYSSELNVNALLLGDSALYLCASSFSGNGYTFGSGTRLTVV.

This clone was counted only a few times. The chain links TRBV12-3 or TRBV12-4 to TRBJ2-7, with no clear D. The CDR3 contains 11 residues. V gave up 3 bases and J gave up 3 bases, with 3 bases separating them. The CDR3 sequence is CASSFYYEQYF. Here the CDR3 DNA reads TGTGCCAGCAGTTTTTACTACGAGCAGTACTTC.

V usage is TRBV7-2 and J usage is TRBJ2-2; possible D gene TRBD2, 6 bases. V lost 5 bases and J lost 6, with 19 bases in between. The CDR3 sequence is 16 residues long. Per the germline V gene, CDR1 is SGHTA and CDR2 is FQGNSA. CDR3: CASSVDRGFRAGELFF. The CDR3, as DNA: TGTGCCAGCAGCGTTGATCGGGGGTTTAGAGCCGGGGAGCTGTTTTTT.

The chain couples TRBV4-1 to TRBJ2-1, with TRBD2 matching 9 bases. Germline V gives CDR1 MGHRA, CDR2 YSYEKL. The CDR3 has 14 amino acids. V dropped 8 bases and J dropped 3; count of bases not matched to a gene: 5. The CDR3 DNA reads as TGCGCCAGCGCTCTAGCGGGGATCTACAATGAGCAGTTCTTC. Translated: CASALAGIYNEQFF.

Here the CDR3 DNA reads TGTGCCAGCAGCTTGCCCGGGACAGGGGGCTCCGGGGAGCTGTTTTTT. It translates to CASSLPGTGGSGELFF. V gene TRBV5-4 combines with J gene TRBJ2-2; 12 bases are shared with TRBD1. V trimming: 1 base; J trimming: 6 bases; junction bases outside the gene matches: 4. The germline V gene has CDR1 SGHNT and CDR2 YYREEE (reference sequence). The CDR3 spans 16 residues.

V and J are TRBV29-1 and TRBJ2-7, with 7 bases identical to TRBD1. This CDR3 has 13 amino acids. CDR1 SQVTM and CDR2 ANQGSEA come from the germline V gene. Trimming removed 7 bases from V and 0 bases from J; junction bases left unmatched: 6. The CDR3 region has the DNA TGCAGCGCCGTTGGACAGGACTCCTACGAGCAGTACTTC. It encodes CSAVGQDSYEQYF.

This chain links TRBV5-1 with TRBJ2-1; 11 positions agree with TRBD2. The CDR3 extends over 15 amino acids. Germline values: CDR1 SGHRS, CDR2 YFSETQ. The V segment lost 2 bases and the J segment 6 bases; nucleotides outside the gene matches: 4. DNA for the CDR3: TGCGCCAGCAGCTTCTTTCTAGCGGGGGGCAATGAGCAGTTCTTC. Translated: CASSFFLAGGNEQFF.

This clone is a singleton in its sample. The V call is TRBV10-3, the J call TRBJ2-2; TRBD1 matches at 8 bases. CDR3 length: 16 amino acids. With V trimmed by 6 bases and J by 3 bases, 9 bases remained unmatched. Germline CDR1 and CDR2: ENHRY and SYGVKD. This CDR3 reads CAISGDRGGDTGELFF. CDR3 nucleotide sequence: TGTGCCATCAGCGGAGACAGGGGCGGGGACACCGGGGAGCTGTTTTTT.

Remarks on this clone: Other DNA sequences in this specimen translate into the identical CDR3. The chain carries TRBV5-1 and TRBJ1-1; D remains unclear. V was trimmed by 1 base and J by 5 bases, leaving 6 bases between them. The CDR3 runs 12 residues. Germline V gene data show CDR1 as SGHRS and CDR2 as YFSETQ. The CDR3 nucleotides read TGCGCCAGCAGCTTGCCCGGGACTGAAGCTTTCTTT. Translating gives CASSLPGTEAFF.

The chain has TRBV11-3 and TRBJ2-5; D is perhaps TRBD1 (5 bases). This CDR3 has 15 residues. The V and J ends lost 1 base and 3 bases respectively, with 12 bases between them. Germline V CDR1 and CDR2: SGHNT, YENEEA. CDR3 DNA: TGTGCCAGCAGCTTAGGCAGGGTGGCGGAAGAGACCCAGTACTTC. This encodes CASSLGRVAEETQYF.

This clone turned up a few times. Distinct nucleotide sequences in the sample also encode this CDR3. The genes are TRBV5-1 and TRBJ1-6; 7 nucleotides match TRBD1. The CDR3 runs 14 residues. The germline gives CDR1 SGHRS, CDR2 YFSETQ. The ends lost 0 bases at V and 10 bases at J; junction bases unmatched: 4. The CDR3 spells CASSLDRGGSPLHF. The CDR3 coding sequence is TGCGCCAGCAGCTTGGACAGGGGTGGGTCACCCCTCCACTTT. The full variable domain, completed using reference TRBV5-1 and TRBJ1-6, is KAGVTQTPRYLIKTRGQQVTLSCSPISGHRSVSWYQQTPGQGLQFLFEYFSETQRNKGNFPGRFSGRQFSNSRSEMNVSTLELGDSALYLCASSLDRGGSPLHFGNGTRLTVT.